One and the same sample provided the 24 T cell receptor beta chains below, sequenced in a study of response to subunit inactivated influenza vaccine. MiXCR was run by TCRdb on the RT-PCR reads, yielding one entry per CDR3 protein. The sample lists about 650,000 distinct CDR3 sequences, about 14% occurring once. The sample was PBMCs from blood, taken around 14 days before vaccination. The receptors come from a man aged 50-60 years who received an inactivated influenza vaccine.

This clonotype appeared many times. The chain uses TRBV12-3 or TRBV12-4 and TRBJ2-2; TRBD2 agrees at 8 bases. This CDR3 region has 20 residues. V dropped 5 bases and J dropped 0; count of bases not matched to a gene: 17. The CDR3 reads CASSLLAVREGLPNTGELFF. The CDR3 coding sequence is TGTGCCAGCAGTCTCTTAGCGGTCCGGGAGGGGCTTCCGAACACCGGGGAGCTGTTTTTT.

The chain couples TRBV5-6 to TRBJ2-5, with TRBD2 matching 9 bases. V dropped 4 bases and J dropped 5; count of bases not matched to a gene: 9. The germline CDR1 and CDR2 sequences are SGHDT and YYEEEE. This CDR3 spans 15 amino acids. CDR3 protein: CASSRGASGVETQYF. CDR3 DNA: TGTGCCAGCAGCCGTGGTGCTAGCGGGGTGGAGACCCAGTACTTC.

The J gene is TRBJ2-7, the V gene TRBV3-1; D unclear. Trimming removed 3 bases at V and 3 bases at J, with 6 bases between. Germline V gene data show CDR1 as LGHDT and CDR2 as YNNKEL (reference sequence). This CDR3 has 12 amino acids. Here the CDR3 reads CASSQRHYEQYF. CDR3 DNA sequence: TGTGCCAGCAGCCAGCGACACTACGAGCAGTACTTC.

This clonotype was counted only a few times. The V gene is TRBV10-3, the J gene TRBJ1-2, with D unclear. Trimming removed 2 bases at V and 5 bases at J, with 12 bases between. The CDR3 is 14 amino acids. The V gene's germline CDR1 is ENHRY and CDR2 SYGVKD. The CDR3 DNA reads as TGTGCCATCAGTGAGCCAAGGGCGCGGTATGGCTACACCTTC. It yields the protein CAISEPRARYGYTF.

A few counts support this clonotype. CDR3 bases: TGCGCCAGCAGCCACTTGACAGGCCTGGGGGCCAAAAACATTCAGTACTTC. Its translation is CASSHLTGLGAKNIQYF. This rearrangement joins TRBV4-3 to TRBJ2-4, with D possibly TRBD1 on 6 matching bases. The V gene lost 3 bases and the J gene lost 1 base, with 16 bases spanning the gap. The CDR3 is 17 amino acids. Germline values: CDR1 LGHNA, CDR2 YSLEER.

This clonotype was detected many times. The chain is built from TRBV18 and TRBJ2-2; D is ambiguous. The length of the CDR3 is 16 residues. Trimming removed 0 bases from V and 2 bases from J, with 10 bases in between. Germline CDR1 and CDR2: KGHSH and LQKENI. The CDR3 DNA reads as TGTGCCAGCTCACCACCGTCTAAGGGAAACACCGGGGAGCTGTTTTTT. Amino acids: CASSPPSKGNTGELFF.

This clonotype was picked up a small number of times. This chain joins TRBV6-2 or TRBV6-3 and TRBJ1-5; 7 bases are shared with TRBD1. The CDR3 totals 13 residues. Germline V gives CDR1 MNHEY, CDR2 SVGEGT. Losses at the gene ends were 8 bases for V and 2 bases for J; bases not matched to a gene: 3. The CDR3 reads CASVDRGNQPQHF. The CDR3 nucleotides are TGTGCCAGCGTTGACAGGGGCAATCAGCCCCAGCATTTT.

This chain joins TRBV6-5 and TRBJ2-1; 8 nucleotides match TRBD2. Trimming took 2 bases from V and 9 from J; bases not matched to a gene: 9. In germline, CDR1 is MNHEY, CDR2 SVGAGI. CDR3 length: 15 amino acids. DNA for the CDR3: TGTGCCAGCAGTTACGTTGCGGGAGGTTGGGGTGAGCAGTTCTTC. Residues: CASSYVAGGWGEQFF.

This chain links TRBV15 with TRBJ2-1; no definite D call. This CDR3 region has 12 residues. Trimming removed 1 base from V and 10 bases from J, with 8 bases in between. Germline CDR1 and CDR2: LNHNV and YYDKDF (reference sequence). The CDR3 region has the DNA TGTGCCACCAGCAGAGTGGGGTTCGAGCAGTTCTTC. Its translation is CATSRVGFEQFF.

This clonotype came up a few times. V usage is TRBV10-3 and J usage is TRBJ2-3; perhaps D is TRBD1 or TRBD2 (6 bases each). CDR1 and CDR2 (germline): ENHRY, SYGVKD. CDR3 length: 15 residues. V lost 4 bases and J lost 3, with 14 bases in between. Here the CDR3 DNA reads TGTGCCATCAGTGGGAAAGGGGGGTCAACAGATACGCAGTATTTT. It codes for CAISGKGGSTDTQYF.

This clonotype appeared many times. The chain couples TRBV21-1 to TRBJ2-1; the table's D call TRBD2 went unverified against the DNA. TRBV21-1 is flagged as a pseudogene. The CDR3 sequence is 17 residues long. The CDR3 nucleotides are TGTGCCAGCAGCAAAGTAAAAGGGCCCCCCGCTTACAATGAGCAGTTCTTC. Its protein product is CASSKVKGPPAYNEQFF.

This clonotype was counted only a few times. V and J are TRBV30 and TRBJ2-1; 10 positions match TRBD2. The CDR3 consists of 12 residues. The V and J ends lost 5 bases and 11 bases, in that order; junction bases with no gene match: 6. Germline V gene data show CDR1 as GTSNPN and CDR2 as SVGIG (reference sequence). The CDR3 loop reads CAWGLAENQQFF. The CDR3 nucleotides are TGTGCCTGGGGACTAGCGGAGAACCAGCAGTTCTTC.

The sample holds a few counts of this clonotype. The rearrangement joins TRBV20-1 to TRBJ2-5; D is unresolved. The CDR3 is made up of 10 amino acids. With 6 bases removed from V and 3 bases from J, the gap between germline ends came to 5 bases. Germline CDR1 reads DFQATT; CDR2 reads SNEGSKA (reference sequence). The CDR3 nucleotides are TGCAGTGCCCAGGAAGAGACCCAGTACTTC. Protein product: CSAQEETQYF.

The rearrangement uses TRBV20-1 and TRBJ2-1; the D is unclear. From germline, CDR1 is DFQATT and CDR2 SNEGSKA (reference sequence). V was cut by 2 bases and J by 0 bases, with 8 bases left in between. This CDR3 contains 14 residues. The CDR3 DNA reads TGCAGTGCTAGACCGGAGAGCTCCTACAATGAGCAGTTCTTC. This gives the protein CSARPESSYNEQFF.

The chain recombines TRBV29-1 with TRBJ2-3, with D uncertain. Germline V CDR1 and CDR2: SQVTM, ANQGSEA. The CDR3 consists of 13 residues. Trimming pared 8 bases from V and 2 bases from J, leaving 14 bases between. CDR3 bases: TGCAGCTCGTCGTGGGGTTTCACAGATACGCAGTATTTT. This gives the protein CSSSWGFTDTQYF.

This clonotype appeared many times. The CDR3 loop reads CASMLSPRVHEQYF. In nucleotides, the CDR3 is TGTGCCAGCATGTTATCCCCCAGGGTCCACGAGCAGTACTTC. The chain joins TRBV6-2 or TRBV6-3 to TRBJ2-7; TRBD1 is a possible D gene (5 bases). V was cut by 7 bases and J by 5 bases, with 18 bases left in between. Germline CDR1 reads MNHEY; CDR2 reads SVGEGT. This CDR3 has 14 amino acids.

This clonotype was recorded a few times. This chain joins TRBV2 and TRBJ2-7, with 7 bases identical to TRBD1. V dropped 6 bases and J dropped 3; count of bases not matched to a gene: 5. CDR3 size: 13 residues. The germline gives CDR1 SNHLY, CDR2 FYNNEI. Here the CDR3 reads CASRGDSYYEQYF. The DNA of the CDR3 is TGTGCCAGCAGGGGGGACAGCTACTACGAGCAGTACTTC.

Only a few counts were recorded for this clonotype. This chain connects TRBV20-1 to TRBJ2-7, with 8 bases that match TRBD1. Germline V CDR1 and CDR2: DFQATT, SNEGSKA (reference sequence). V lost 7 bases, J lost 0 bases, and 5 bases stayed unmatched. The CDR3 sequence is 13 residues long. The CDR3 is CSGRGQISYEQYF. The CDR3 region has the DNA TGCAGTGGCAGGGGGCAGATCTCCTACGAGCAGTACTTC.

This clonotype was detected only a few times. The gene calls are TRBV15 and TRBJ2-7; 10 bases map to TRBD2. From germline, CDR1 is LNHNV and CDR2 YYDKDF (reference sequence). This CDR3 contains 15 residues. Trimming at V came to 1 base and at J to 2 bases, leaving 2 bases not matched to a gene. CDR3 nucleotide sequence: TGTGCCACCAGCAGAGGTAGCGGGGGGCCCTACGAGCAGTACTTC. Translated: CATSRGSGGPYEQYF.

V gene TRBV20-1 combines with J gene TRBJ1-1; maybe TRBD1 (5 bases). Germline CDR1 and CDR2: DFQATT and SNEGSKA (reference sequence). V shed 6 bases and J shed 5 bases, with 13 bases lying between them. CDR3 length: 12 amino acids. The chain's CDR3 is CSAKQARTEAFF. The CDR3 DNA reads TGCAGTGCAAAACAGGCTCGTACTGAAGCTTTCTTT.

Ten or more counts support this clonotype. The CDR3 region is CASSFGESSYNSPLHF. CDR3 nucleotides: TGTGCCAGCAGTTTCGGAGAGAGCTCCTATAATTCACCCCTCCACTTT. V usage is TRBV27 and J usage is TRBJ1-6; D not resolved. V lost 3 bases, J lost 0 bases, and 9 bases lay in between. CDR1 is MNHEY, CDR2 SMNVEV, per germline (reference sequence). The CDR3 extends over 16 amino acids.

V usage is TRBV27 and J usage is TRBJ2-7; 9 nucleotides line up with TRBD2. The germline gives CDR1 MNHEY, CDR2 SMNVEV (reference sequence). V gave up 2 bases and J gave up 4 bases; unmatched junction bases: 6. The CDR3 has 15 residues. The CDR3 region is CASSLGSGSRYEQYF. The CDR3 nucleotides read TGTGCCAGCAGTTTAGGTAGCGGGAGCAGGTACGAGCAGTACTTC.

This clonotype showed up just a few times. The rearrangement joins TRBV12-3 or TRBV12-4 to TRBJ2-2, with no clear D. The CDR3 sequence is 14 residues long. The ends were cut back, 3 bases at V and 4 bases at J, with 9 bases in the middle. The CDR3 sequence is CASSFVRVTGELFF. The CDR3 DNA is TGTGCCAGCAGTTTCGTTCGCGTCACCGGGGAGCTGTTTTTT.

V is TRBV7-9 and J is TRBJ2-3, with TRBD2 matching 7 bases. This CDR3 spans 16 amino acids. V lost 2 bases to trimming and J lost 1 base; unmatched junction nucleotides: 6. Germline V gene data show CDR1 as SEHNR and CDR2 as FQNEAQ (reference sequence). CDR3 amino acids: CASSLFAGRGTDTQYF. The DNA for the CDR3 is TGTGCCAGCAGCTTATTTGCAGGGAGGGGCACAGATACGCAGTATTTT.